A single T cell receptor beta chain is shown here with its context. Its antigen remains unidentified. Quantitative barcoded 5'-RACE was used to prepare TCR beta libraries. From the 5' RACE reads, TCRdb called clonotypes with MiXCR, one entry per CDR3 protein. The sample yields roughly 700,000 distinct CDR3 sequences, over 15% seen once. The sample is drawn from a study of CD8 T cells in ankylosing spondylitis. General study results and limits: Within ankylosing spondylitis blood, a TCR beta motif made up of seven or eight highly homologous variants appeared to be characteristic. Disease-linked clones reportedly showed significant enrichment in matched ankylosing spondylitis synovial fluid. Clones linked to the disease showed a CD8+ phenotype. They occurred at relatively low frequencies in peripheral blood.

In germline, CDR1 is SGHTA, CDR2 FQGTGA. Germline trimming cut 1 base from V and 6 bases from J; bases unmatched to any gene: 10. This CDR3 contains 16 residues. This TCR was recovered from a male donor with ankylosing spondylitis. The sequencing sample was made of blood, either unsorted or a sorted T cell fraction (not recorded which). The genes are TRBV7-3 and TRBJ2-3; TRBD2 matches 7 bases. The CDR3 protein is CASSLNPAGTSDTQYF. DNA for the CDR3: TGTGCCAGCAGCTTAAATCCAGCGGGGACTTCGGATACGCAGTATTTT.